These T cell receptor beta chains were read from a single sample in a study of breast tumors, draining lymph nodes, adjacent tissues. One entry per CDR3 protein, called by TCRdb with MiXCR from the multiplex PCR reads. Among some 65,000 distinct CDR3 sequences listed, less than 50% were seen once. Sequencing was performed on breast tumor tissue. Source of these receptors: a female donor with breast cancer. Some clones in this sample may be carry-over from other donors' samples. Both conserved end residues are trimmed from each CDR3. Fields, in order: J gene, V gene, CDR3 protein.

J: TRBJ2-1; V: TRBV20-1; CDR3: SARASRGYNEQF
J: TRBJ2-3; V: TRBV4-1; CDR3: ASSQEGRSTDTQY
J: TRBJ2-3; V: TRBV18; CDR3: ASSPGQGRTQY
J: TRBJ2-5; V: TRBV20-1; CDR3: SARGTGALISQY
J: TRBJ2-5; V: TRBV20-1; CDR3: SAERPNYGEETQH
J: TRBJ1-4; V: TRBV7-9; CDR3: ASSQEFGGAGRKLF
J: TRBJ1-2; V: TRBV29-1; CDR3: SVEFSGQGAWGYT
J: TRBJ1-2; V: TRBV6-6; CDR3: ASSFYICSARETLTSYT
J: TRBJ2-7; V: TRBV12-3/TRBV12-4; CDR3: ASSLAGLAGVKQY
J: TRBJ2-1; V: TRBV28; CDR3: ASSHLDPGQPYEQF
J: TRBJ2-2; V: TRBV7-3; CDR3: ASSLNRATGELF
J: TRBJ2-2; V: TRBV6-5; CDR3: ASSFRPAGELF
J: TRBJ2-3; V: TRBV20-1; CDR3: RARYQPKPDTQY
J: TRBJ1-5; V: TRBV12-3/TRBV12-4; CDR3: ASSLWGDQPQH
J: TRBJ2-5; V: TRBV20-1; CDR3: SATLSGSRETQY
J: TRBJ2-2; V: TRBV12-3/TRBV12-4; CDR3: ASSQAGRGELF
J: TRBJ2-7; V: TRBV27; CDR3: ASSASGRQY
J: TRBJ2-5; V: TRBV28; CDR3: ASSTGTGGSASRLGTQY
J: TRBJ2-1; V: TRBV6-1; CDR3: ASSGTSGTEQF
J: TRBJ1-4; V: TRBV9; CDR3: ASSVAGDEKLF
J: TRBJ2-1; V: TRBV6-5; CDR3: ATKLAGGYNEQF
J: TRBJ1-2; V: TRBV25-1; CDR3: ASSELGTGAGNGYT
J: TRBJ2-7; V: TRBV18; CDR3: ASSPGQDYEQY
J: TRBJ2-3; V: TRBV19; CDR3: ASSIAGATDTQY
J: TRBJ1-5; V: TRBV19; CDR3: ASTYGGERPQH
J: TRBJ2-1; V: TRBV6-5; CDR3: ASTPGTGNNEQF
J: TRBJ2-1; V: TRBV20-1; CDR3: SARAGGRAEQF
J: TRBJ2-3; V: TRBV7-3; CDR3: ASSTGTGVTDTQY
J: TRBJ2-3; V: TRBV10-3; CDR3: AISSRTSGLTDTQY
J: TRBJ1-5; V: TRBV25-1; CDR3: ASIRLTGEGNQPQH
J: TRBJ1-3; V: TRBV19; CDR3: ASSIRPGNTIY
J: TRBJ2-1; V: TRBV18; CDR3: ASSPDLGNNEQF
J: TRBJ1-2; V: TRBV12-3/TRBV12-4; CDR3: ASSPDGRGTSGYT
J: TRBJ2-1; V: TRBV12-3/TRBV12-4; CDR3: ASSSAGAAYNEQF
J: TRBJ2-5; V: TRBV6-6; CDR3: ASRLGGAKETQY
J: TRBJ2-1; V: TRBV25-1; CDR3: ASSEYEASSSYNEQF
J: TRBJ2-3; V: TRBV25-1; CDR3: ASSEYVSLTVAVRY
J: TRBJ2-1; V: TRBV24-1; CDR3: ATSDLQGTPYNEQF
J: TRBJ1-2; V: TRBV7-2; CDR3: ASSLVGGGLWYGYT
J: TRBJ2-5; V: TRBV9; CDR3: ASSVVAGTGETQY
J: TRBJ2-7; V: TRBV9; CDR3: ASSNPGGTEDYEQY
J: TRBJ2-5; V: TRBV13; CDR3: ASSAQTSGDQETQY
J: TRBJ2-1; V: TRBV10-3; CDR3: AISESGLAGASYNEQF
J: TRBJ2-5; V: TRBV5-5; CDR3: ASSPGVAGGQETQY
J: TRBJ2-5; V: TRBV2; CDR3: ASSRFGRVTSGGPETQY